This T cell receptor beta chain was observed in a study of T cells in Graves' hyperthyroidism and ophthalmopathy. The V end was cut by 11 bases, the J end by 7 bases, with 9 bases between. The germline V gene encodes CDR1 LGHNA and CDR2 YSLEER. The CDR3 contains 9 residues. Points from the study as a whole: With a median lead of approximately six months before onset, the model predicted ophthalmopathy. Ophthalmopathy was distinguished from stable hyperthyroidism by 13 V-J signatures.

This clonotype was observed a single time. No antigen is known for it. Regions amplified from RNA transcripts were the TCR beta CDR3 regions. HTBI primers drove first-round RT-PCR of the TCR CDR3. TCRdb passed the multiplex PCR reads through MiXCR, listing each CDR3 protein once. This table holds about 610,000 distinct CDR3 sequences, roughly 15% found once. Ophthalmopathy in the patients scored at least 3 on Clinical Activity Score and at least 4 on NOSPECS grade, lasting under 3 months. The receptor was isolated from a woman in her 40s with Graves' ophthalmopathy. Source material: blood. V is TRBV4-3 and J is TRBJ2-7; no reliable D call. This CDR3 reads CAVFWEQYF. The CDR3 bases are TGCGCCGTCTTTTGGGAGCAGTACTTC.